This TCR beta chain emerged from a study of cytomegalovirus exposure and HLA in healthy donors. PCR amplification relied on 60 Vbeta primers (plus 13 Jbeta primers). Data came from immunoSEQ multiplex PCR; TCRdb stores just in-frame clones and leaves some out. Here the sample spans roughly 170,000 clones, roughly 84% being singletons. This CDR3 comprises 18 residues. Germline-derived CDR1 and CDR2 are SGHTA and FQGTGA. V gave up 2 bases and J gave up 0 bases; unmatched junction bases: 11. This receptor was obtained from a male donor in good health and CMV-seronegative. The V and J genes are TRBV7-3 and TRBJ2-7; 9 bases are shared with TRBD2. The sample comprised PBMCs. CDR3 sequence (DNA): TGTGCCAGCAGCTTACTTTCCCGGGGAGCGGGGGGCTCCTACGAGCAGTACTTC. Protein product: CASSLLSRGAGGSYEQYF.